This paragraph reports one T cell receptor beta chain. This entry belongs to a study of blood T cell repertoires in COVID-19. Using immunoSEQ multiplex PCR, the repertoire was profiled, and TCRdb retains in-frame clones only, with some absent. The sample consists of roughly 200,000 clones, around 86% of them appearing once. Germline V CDR1 and CDR2: LGHDT, YNNKEL (reference sequence). The junction had 10 bases not matched to a gene; V was cut back by 4 bases and J by 8 bases. The CDR3 sequence is 14 residues long. This TCR derives from a middle-aged woman in a cohort exposed to, infected with or recovered from COVID-19 (not recorded which). Sequenced material: PBMCs or T cells enriched from blood (not recorded which). The chain is built from TRBV3-1 (or the pseudogene TRBV3-2) and TRBJ1-1; 7 bases line up with TRBD1. CDR3 loop: CASSPGTALGEAFF. The CDR3 DNA follows: TGTGCCAGCAGCCCCGGGACAGCGCTTGGAGAAGCTTTCTTT.